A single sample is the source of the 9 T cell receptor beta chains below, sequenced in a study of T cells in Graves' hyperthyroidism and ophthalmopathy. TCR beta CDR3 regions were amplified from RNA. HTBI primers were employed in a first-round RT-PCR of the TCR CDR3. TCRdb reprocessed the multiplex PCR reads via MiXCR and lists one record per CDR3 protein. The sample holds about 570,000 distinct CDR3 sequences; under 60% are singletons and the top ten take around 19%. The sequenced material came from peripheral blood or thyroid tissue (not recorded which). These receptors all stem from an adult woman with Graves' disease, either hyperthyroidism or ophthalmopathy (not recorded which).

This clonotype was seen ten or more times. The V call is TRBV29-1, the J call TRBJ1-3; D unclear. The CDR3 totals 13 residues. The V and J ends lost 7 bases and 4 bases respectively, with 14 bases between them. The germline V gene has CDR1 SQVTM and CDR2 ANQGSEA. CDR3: CSASYDTGNTIYF. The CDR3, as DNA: TGCAGCGCCTCGTACGACACAGGAAACACCATATATTTT.

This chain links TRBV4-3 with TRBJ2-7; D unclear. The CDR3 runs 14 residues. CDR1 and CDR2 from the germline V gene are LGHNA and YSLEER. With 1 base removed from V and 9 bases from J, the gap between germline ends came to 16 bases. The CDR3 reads CASSQVFGRHGQYF. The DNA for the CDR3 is TGCGCCAGCAGCCAAGTATTCGGAAGGCACGGGCAGTACTTC.

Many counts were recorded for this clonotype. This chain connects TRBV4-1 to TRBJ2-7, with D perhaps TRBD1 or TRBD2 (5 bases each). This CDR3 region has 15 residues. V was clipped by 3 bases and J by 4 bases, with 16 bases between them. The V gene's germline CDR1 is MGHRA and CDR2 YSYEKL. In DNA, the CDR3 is TGCGCCAGCAGCCAGACGGCAGGGAGAGGATACGAGCAGTACTTC. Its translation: CASSQTAGRGYEQYF.

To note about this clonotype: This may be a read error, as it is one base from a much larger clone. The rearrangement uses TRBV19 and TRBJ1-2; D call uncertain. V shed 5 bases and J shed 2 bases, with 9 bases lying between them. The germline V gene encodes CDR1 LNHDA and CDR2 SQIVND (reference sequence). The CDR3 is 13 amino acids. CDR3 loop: CASSLYWNYGYTF. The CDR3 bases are TGTGCCAGTAGTCTATACTGGAACTATGGCTACACCTTC.

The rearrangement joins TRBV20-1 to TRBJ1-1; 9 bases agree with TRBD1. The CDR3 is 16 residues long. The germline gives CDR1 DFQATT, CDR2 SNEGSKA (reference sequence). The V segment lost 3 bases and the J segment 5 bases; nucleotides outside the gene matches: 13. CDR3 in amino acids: CSARVLAGQGETEAFF. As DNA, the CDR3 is TGCAGTGCTAGGGTACTAGCGGGACAGGGTGAAACTGAAGCTTTCTTT.

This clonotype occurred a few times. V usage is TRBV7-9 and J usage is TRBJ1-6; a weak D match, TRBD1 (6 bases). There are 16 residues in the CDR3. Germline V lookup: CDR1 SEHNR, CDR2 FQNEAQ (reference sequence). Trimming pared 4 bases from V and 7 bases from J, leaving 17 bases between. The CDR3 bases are TGTGCCAGCAGCTCACTAGCAGGGGCGGGGAATTCACCCCTCCACTTT. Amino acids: CASSSLAGAGNSPLHF.

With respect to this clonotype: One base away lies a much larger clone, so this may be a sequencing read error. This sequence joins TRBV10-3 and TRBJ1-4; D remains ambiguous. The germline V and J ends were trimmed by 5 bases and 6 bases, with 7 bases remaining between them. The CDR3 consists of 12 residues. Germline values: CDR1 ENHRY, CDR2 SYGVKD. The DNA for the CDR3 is TGTGCCATCAGTTTCGCTGATGAAAAACTGTTTTTT. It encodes CAISFADEKLFF.

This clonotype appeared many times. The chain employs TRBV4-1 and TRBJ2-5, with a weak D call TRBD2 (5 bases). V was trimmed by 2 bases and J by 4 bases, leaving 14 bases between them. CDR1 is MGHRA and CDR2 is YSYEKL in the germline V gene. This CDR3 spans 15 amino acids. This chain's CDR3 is CASSQSPAGVETQYF. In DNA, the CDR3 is TGCGCCAGCAGCCAATCCCCGGCGGGTGTAGAGACCCAGTACTTC.

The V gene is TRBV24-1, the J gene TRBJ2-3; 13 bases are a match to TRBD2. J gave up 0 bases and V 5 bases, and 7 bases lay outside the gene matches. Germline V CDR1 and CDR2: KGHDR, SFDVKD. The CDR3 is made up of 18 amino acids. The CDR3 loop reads CATSAMGTSGTSTDTQYF. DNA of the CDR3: TGTGCCACCAGTGCGATGGGGACTAGCGGGACTAGCACAGATACGCAGTATTTT.